This TCR beta chain was profiled in a study of blood T cell repertoires in COVID-19. This table comes from immunoSEQ multiplex PCR, and its TCRdb copy is limited to in-frame clones, with some not included. The sample consists of a few hundred thousand clones, around 90% of them appearing once. The CDR3 runs to 13 residues. The ends were cut back, 1 base at V and 4 bases at J, with 7 bases in the middle. CDR1 and CDR2 from the germline V gene are GTSNPN and SVGIG (reference sequence). This clone was found once. The chain is built from TRBV30 and TRBJ1-4; no reliable D call. This clonotype was obtained from a man aged 50 or older with acute or convalescent COVID-19. The source material was peripheral blood. The CDR3 spells CAWSGQVNEKLFF. For the CDR3, the DNA is TGTGCCTGGAGTGGGCAGGTTAATGAAAAACTGTTTTTT.